The 10 T cell receptor beta chains reported below all come from one sample, sequenced in a study of blood T cell repertoires in COVID-19. The table came from immunoSEQ multiplex PCR; TCRdb's copy has only in-frame clones and leaves some out. The data contain 150,000 to 250,000 clones, 82% of them singletons. The sample consisted of PBMCs or T cells enriched from blood (not recorded which). These receptors were taken from a man aged 35 to 55 who had recovered from COVID-19.

This clone was observed a few times. This chain uses TRBV7-2 with TRBJ2-1; TRBD2 aligns across 11 bases. The CDR3 spans 17 residues. Per germline, CDR1 SGHTA and CDR2 FQGNSA. The J segment lost 6 bases and the V segment lost 4 bases, leaving 11 bases of the junction unmatched. The CDR3 region has the DNA TGTGCCAGCAGCTCTCTTCTCGGGACTAGCGGTCTCAATGAGCAGTTCTTC. Translating gives CASSSLLGTSGLNEQFF.

The J gene is TRBJ2-5, the V gene TRBV19; D might be TRBD2 (7 bases). Trimming removed 7 bases at V and 3 bases at J, with 21 bases between. In germline, CDR1 is LNHDA, CDR2 SQIVND (reference sequence). The CDR3 contains 16 residues. The CDR3 bases are TGTGCCAGTACCCATCATGTAGGGGGGGGAAAAGAGACCCAGTACTTC. Its protein is CASTHHVGGGKETQYF.

This chain joins TRBV2 and TRBJ1-6; 9 bases align to TRBD1. The CDR3 runs 14 residues. Germline CDR1 reads SNHLY; CDR2 reads FYNNEI. V lost 5 bases to trimming and J lost 7 bases; unmatched junction nucleotides: 3. The CDR3 region is CASSLDRGNSPLHF. CDR3 DNA sequence: TGTGCCAGCAGTCTAGACAGGGGGAATTCACCCCTCCACTTT.

The rearrangement uses TRBV7-9 and TRBJ2-2; the match to TRBD1 covers 8 bases. Germline loops: CDR1 SEHNR, CDR2 FQNEAQ (reference sequence). The CDR3 is 14 residues long. The J segment lost 6 bases and the V segment lost 3 bases, leaving 3 bases of the junction unmatched. The CDR3 region has the DNA TGTGCCAGCAGCTTTCCGGGACAGGCCGGGGAGCTGTTTTTT. This codes for CASSFPGQAGELFF.

This clone was seen a few times. The rearrangement links TRBV28 to TRBJ2-1; D uncertain. The germline CDR1 and CDR2 sequences are MDHEN and SYDVKM. This CDR3 region has 15 residues. Between the trimmed V and J ends, which lost 7 bases and 3 bases, there was a span of 16 bases. The CDR3 loop is CASIPAALDYNEQFF. CDR3 DNA sequence: TGTGCCAGCATCCCGGCGGCATTGGACTACAATGAGCAGTTCTTC.

The genes are TRBV5-5 and TRBJ1-2, with D possibly matching TRBD1 (6 bases). The CDR3 sequence is 14 residues long. Trimming removed 0 bases from V and 1 base from J, with 7 bases in between. Germline-derived CDR1 and CDR2 are SGHKS and YYEKEE (reference sequence). Here the CDR3 reads CASSLGDINYGYTF. The CDR3 coding sequence is TGTGCCAGCAGCTTGGGGGACATTAACTATGGCTACACCTTC.

This sequence joins TRBV29-1 and TRBJ2-5, with D possibly TRBD2 on 6 matching bases. The germline gives CDR1 SQVTM, CDR2 ANQGSEA. The CDR3 spans 12 residues. Trimming left V 4 bases short and J 5 bases short, with 11 bases between. CDR3 loop: CSVGGVYETQYF. The DNA for the CDR3 is TGCAGCGTTGGGGGGGTGTATGAGACCCAGTACTTC.

The V gene is TRBV5-1, the J gene TRBJ2-5; TRBD2 matches at 7 bases. Unmatched junction bases numbered 12, after V lost 5 bases and J lost 5 bases. CDR1 is SGHRS and CDR2 is YFSETQ in the germline V gene. This CDR3 is 15 amino acids long. The CDR3 DNA sequence: TGCGCCAGCAGAGACACCGGGACTACGATGGAGACCCAGTACTTC. Its protein product is CASRDTGTTMETQYF.

V is TRBV27 and J is TRBJ1-4, with 9 bases matching TRBD1. The ends lost 1 base at V and 17 bases at J; junction bases unmatched: 14. The length of the CDR3 is 15 residues. From germline, CDR1 is MNHEY and CDR2 SMNVEV (reference sequence). CDR3 sequence reads: CASSLLGLGGDRVFF. CDR3 nucleotide sequence: TGTGCCAGCAGTTTATTGGGGCTAGGAGGGGACAGGGTCTTTTTT. Combining the CDR3 with reference TRBV27 and TRBJ1-4 gives the whole variable domain EAQVTQNPRYLITVTGKKLTVTCSQNMNHEYMSWYRQDPGLGLRQIYYSMNVEVTDKGDVPEGYKVSRKEKRNFPLILESPSPNQTSLYFCASSLLGLGGDRVFFGSGTQLSVL.

This clone was detected only once. The chain recombines TRBV6-5 with TRBJ2-1; 9 bases match TRBD1. CDR1 is MNHEY and CDR2 is SVGAGI in the germline V gene. This CDR3 has 15 amino acids. After removal of 5 bases from V and 9 bases from J, the junction contained 11 bases not matched to a gene. Written as DNA, the CDR3 is TGTGCCAGCAGTCTCGCGGGACAGGGCCCTCTTGAGCAGTTCTTC. This translates into CASSLAGQGPLEQFF.